This T cell receptor beta chain was documented in a study of Tregs in tolerant kidney transplant recipients. In the study overall: An approximately three-day belatacept mixed lymphocyte reaction, sometimes plus 5-day graft donor restimulation, preceded CD4+CD25+CD127- sorting. Broader study findings: Expanding Tregs on activated donor B cells appeared to best identify donor-specific TCRbeta clones. Validation in larger populations is needed because few patients were studied. Biological reproducibility was not directly addressed, but technical replication error appeared minimal.

With regard to this clone: Its antigen is unidentified.

Sequencing was performed with immunoSEQ multiplex PCR; in TCRdb, only in-frame clones are kept and a portion is missing. The table has approximately 17,000 clones, less than 80% seen once; the top ten hold approximately 3%. Material: Tregs from blood cultured with allogeneic cells. The clonotype was recovered from a human donor in good health.

DNA of the CDR3: TGTGCCAGCAGTGACGGGGCGTCGACAGATACGCAGTATTTT. This sequence encodes CASSDGASTDTQYF. The chain couples TRBV6-4 to TRBJ2-3; a possible D gene is TRBD1 (5 bases). The CDR3 extends over 14 amino acids. V dropped 2 bases and J dropped 3 bases, with 9 bases sitting between them. CDR1 is MRHNA and CDR2 is SNTAGT in the germline V gene.